These T cell receptor beta chains were read from a single sample in a study of Ad26.COV2.S vaccination and SARS-CoV-2 variants. The repertoire was sequenced with immunoSEQ multiplex PCR; TCRdb's copy has only in-frame clones and lacks some. The table shows fewer than 300,000 clones, with over 75% occurring only once. The sample in question was peripheral blood, obtained in a trial of Ad26.COV2.S vaccine versus placebo. These receptors all stem from a person aged 18-60 years who received the Ad26.COV2.S COVID-19 vaccine or a placebo. Each CDR3 is given with its conserved first and last residue. The D gene is left open where the match is weak. Clone size is stated in some rows and not others, as once, few, many or a class when expanded.

TRBJ1-2 | NA | TRBD1 | TRBV13 | CASSTEGTGDYGYTF | TGTGCCAGCAGCACCGAGGGGACAGGGGACTATGGCTACACCTTC
TRBJ2-1 | once | NA | TRBV6-2/TRBV6-3 | CASSYQGNNEQFF | TGTGCCAGCAGTTACCAGGGCAACAATGAGCAGTTCTTC
TRBJ2-1 | NA | TRBD2 | TRBV4-2 | CASSHSLAGVFYNEQFF | TGTGCCAGCAGCCACTCTCTAGCGGGAGTGTTCTACAATGAGCAGTTCTTC
TRBJ1-3 | once | NA | TRBV10-1 | CASSFFLPRSGNTIYF | TGCGCCAGCTCCTTCTTCCTCCCGAGAAGCGGAAACACCATATATTTT
TRBJ2-3 | NA | TRBD2 | TRBV18 | CASSPLGGALADTQYF | TGTGCCAGCTCACCCCTCGGGGGGGCCTTGGCAGATACGCAGTATTTT
TRBJ1-1 | NA | TRBD1 | TRBV6-5 | CASAGQGGHERAFF | TGTGCCAGCGCCGGACAGGGAGGCCATGAAAGAGCTTTCTTT
TRBJ2-7 | NA | NA | TRBV7-6 | CASSLGGSLSYEQYF | TGTGCCAGCAGCTTAGGCGGCTCCCTATCCTACGAGCAGTACTTC
TRBJ1-4 | NA | NA | TRBV25-1 | CASRGTGTRYEKLFF | TGTGCCAGCAGGGGAACCGGGACACGGTATGAAAAACTGTTTTTT
TRBJ1-1 | NA | NA | TRBV12-5 | CASGSGSEAFF | TGTGCTAGTGGCTCGGGAAGTGAAGCTTTCTTT
TRBJ2-3 | NA | TRBD2 | TRBV11-2 | CASSSHRWTSGRDTQYF | TGTGCCAGCAGCTCCCACCGCTGGACTAGCGGGAGAGATACGCAGTATTTT
TRBJ2-7 | NA | NA | TRBV12-5 | CASGLVAGRFQGEQYF | TGTGCTAGTGGTTTGGTGGCGGGCCGCTTCCAGGGCGAGCAGTACTTC
TRBJ2-2 | NA | TRBD1 | TRBV6-2/TRBV6-3 | CASSKPRTGEDTGELFF | TGTGCCAGCAGTAAACCTCGGACAGGGGAGGACACCGGGGAGCTGTTTTTT
TRBJ1-1 | NA | NA | TRBV2 | CASRIRQANTEAFF | TGTGCCAGCAGGATTAGACAGGCCAACACTGAAGCTTTCTTT
TRBJ2-2 | NA | NA | TRBV30 | CAWRIGRASNTGELFF | TGTGCCTGGAGGATCGGTAGGGCGTCGAACACCGGGGAGCTGTTTTTT
TRBJ1-1 | NA | NA | TRBV2 | CASSADMNTEAFF | TGTGCCAGCAGCGCGGACATGAACACTGAAGCTTTCTTT
TRBJ1-2 | NA | TRBD1 | TRBV5-1 | CASSLDRGSNYGYTF | TGCGCCAGCAGCTTGGACAGGGGGTCCAACTATGGCTACACCTTC
TRBJ1-4 | NA | NA | TRBV7-9 | CASSSIPGVDEKLFF | TGTGCCAGCAGCTCCATCCCAGGGGTGGATGAAAAACTGTTTTTT
TRBJ1-2 | few | NA | TRBV5-1 | CASSPWENYGYTF | TGCGCCAGCAGTCCGTGGGAGAACTATGGCTACACCTTC
TRBJ2-7 | once | NA | TRBV3-1/TRBV3-2 | CASSHRLFGGSSYEQYF | TGTGCCAGCAGCCATAGACTCTTCGGGGGCAGCTCCTACGAGCAGTACTTC
TRBJ1-4 | NA | TRBD1 | TRBV15 | CATSRRQGANEKLFF | TGTGCCACCAGCAGAAGACAGGGGGCAAACGAAAAACTGTTTTTT
TRBJ1-5 | few | NA | TRBV5-1 | CASRQGTTNNQPQHF | TGCGCCAGCAGGCAGGGGACAACCAACAATCAGCCCCAGCATTTT
TRBJ2-2 | NA | NA | TRBV29-1 | CSVEDLLSTGELFF | TGCAGCGTTGAAGATTTACTCAGCACCGGGGAGCTGTTTTTT
TRBJ2-7 | NA | NA | TRBV7-2 | CASSLDGRPFYEQYF | TGTGCCAGCAGCTTAGACGGACGCCCATTCTACGAGCAGTACTTC
TRBJ2-5 | NA | NA | TRBV18 | CASSPVQGGSQETQYF | TGTGCCAGCTCACCGGTACAGGGAGGTAGCCAAGAGACCCAGTACTTC
TRBJ1-2 | once | TRBD1 | TRBV5-1 | CASSQGQGNYYGYTF | TGCGCCAGCAGCCAGGGACAGGGGAACTACTATGGCTACACCTTC
TRBJ2-5 | NA | NA | TRBV7-9 | CASSYRTPKETQYF | TGTGCCAGCAGCTACCGGACTCCGAAAGAGACCCAGTACTTC
TRBJ2-5 | NA | TRBD1 | TRBV13 | CASSFRGPRETQYF | TGTGCCAGCAGCTTCAGGGGGCCTCGGGAGACCCAGTACTTC
TRBJ1-3 | once | TRBD1 | TRBV6-1 | CASSETRGLGNTIYF | TGTGCCAGCAGTGAAACCAGGGGGCTAGGAAACACCATATATTTT